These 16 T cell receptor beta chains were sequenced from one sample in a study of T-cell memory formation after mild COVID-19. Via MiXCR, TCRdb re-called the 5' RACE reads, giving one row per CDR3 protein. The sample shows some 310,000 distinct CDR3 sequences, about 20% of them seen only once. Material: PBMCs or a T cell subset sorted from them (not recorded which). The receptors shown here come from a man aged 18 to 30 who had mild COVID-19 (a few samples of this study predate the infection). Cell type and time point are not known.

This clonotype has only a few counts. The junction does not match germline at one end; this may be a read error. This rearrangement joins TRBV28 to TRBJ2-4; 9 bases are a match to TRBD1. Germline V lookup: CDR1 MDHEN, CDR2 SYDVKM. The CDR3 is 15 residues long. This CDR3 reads CASSMGPGQGIAKGF. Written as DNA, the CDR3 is TGTGCCAGCAGTATGGGGCCGGGACAGGGCATCGCAAAGGGGTTC.

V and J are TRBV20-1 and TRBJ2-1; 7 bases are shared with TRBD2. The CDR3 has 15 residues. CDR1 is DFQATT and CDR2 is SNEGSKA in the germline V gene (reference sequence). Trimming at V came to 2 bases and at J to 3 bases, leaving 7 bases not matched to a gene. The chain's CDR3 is CSARSSGAFYNEQFF. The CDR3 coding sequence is TGCAGTGCTAGATCCAGCGGGGCATTCTACAATGAGCAGTTCTTC.

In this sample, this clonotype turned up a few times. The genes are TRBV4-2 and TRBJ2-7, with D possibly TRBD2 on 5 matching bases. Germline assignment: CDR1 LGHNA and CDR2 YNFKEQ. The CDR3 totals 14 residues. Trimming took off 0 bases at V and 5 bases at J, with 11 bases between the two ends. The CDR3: CASSQDLVGNEQYF. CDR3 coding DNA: TGTGCCAGCAGCCAAGATCTGGTCGGGAACGAGCAGTACTTC.

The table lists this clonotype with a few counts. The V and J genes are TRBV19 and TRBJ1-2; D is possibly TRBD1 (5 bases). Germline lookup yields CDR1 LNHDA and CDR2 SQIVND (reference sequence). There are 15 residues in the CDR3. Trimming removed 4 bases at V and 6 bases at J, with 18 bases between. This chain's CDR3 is CASSTGTAGGDGYTF. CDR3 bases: TGTGCCAGTAGTACCGGGACCGCCGGGGGGGATGGCTACACCTTC.

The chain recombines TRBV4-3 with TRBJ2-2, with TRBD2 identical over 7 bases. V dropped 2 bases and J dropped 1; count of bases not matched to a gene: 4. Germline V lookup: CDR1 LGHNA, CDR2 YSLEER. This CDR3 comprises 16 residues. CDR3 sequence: CASSQRLAVNTGELFF. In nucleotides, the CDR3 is TGCGCCAGCAGCCAAAGGCTAGCGGTGAACACCGGGGAGCTGTTTTTT.

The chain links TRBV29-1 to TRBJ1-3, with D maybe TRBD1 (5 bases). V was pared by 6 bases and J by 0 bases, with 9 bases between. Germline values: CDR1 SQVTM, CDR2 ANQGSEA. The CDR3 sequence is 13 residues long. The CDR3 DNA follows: TGCAGCGTGGGGGAAAACTCTGGAAACACCATATATTTT. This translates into CSVGENSGNTIYF.

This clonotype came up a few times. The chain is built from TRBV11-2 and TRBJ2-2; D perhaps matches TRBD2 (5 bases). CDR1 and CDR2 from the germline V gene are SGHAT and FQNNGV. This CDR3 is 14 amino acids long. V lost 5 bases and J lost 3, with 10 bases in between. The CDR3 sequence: CASSPSSYTGELFF. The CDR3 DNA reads TGTGCCAGCAGCCCTAGCAGCTACACCGGGGAGCTGTTTTTT. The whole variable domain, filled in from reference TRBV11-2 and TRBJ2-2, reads EAGVAQSPRYKIIEKRQSVAFWCNPISGHATLYWYQQILGQGPKLLIQFQNNGVVDDSQLPKDRFSAERLKGVDSTLKIQPAKLEDSAVYLCASSPSSYTGELFFGEGSRLTVL.

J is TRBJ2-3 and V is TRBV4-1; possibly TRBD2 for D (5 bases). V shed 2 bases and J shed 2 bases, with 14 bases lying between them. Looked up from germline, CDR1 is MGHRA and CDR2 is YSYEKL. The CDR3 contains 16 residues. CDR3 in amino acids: CASSQLASSYTDTQYF. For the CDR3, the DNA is TGCGCCAGCAGCCAACTAGCCTCATCCTACACAGATACGCAGTATTTT.

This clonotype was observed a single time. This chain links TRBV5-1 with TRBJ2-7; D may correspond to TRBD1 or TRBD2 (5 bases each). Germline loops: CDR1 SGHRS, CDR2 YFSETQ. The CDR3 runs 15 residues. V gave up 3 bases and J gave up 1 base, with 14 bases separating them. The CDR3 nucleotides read TGCGCCAGCAGCTCTACTAGGCAGGGATCCTACGAGCAGTACTTC. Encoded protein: CASSSTRQGSYEQYF.

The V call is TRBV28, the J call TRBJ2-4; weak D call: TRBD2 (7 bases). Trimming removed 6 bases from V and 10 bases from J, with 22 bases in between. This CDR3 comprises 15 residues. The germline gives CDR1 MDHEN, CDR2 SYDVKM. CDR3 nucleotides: TGTGCCAGCAGCGAAGTCATACGGGGGGCCGGGATTCAGTACTTC. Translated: CASSEVIRGAGIQYF.

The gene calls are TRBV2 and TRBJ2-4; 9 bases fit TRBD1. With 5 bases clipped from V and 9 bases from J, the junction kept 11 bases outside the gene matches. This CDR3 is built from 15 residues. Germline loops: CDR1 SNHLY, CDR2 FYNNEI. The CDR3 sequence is CASSYSAGTGRIQYF. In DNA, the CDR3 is TGTGCCAGCAGTTACTCCGCCGGGACAGGGCGCATTCAGTACTTC.

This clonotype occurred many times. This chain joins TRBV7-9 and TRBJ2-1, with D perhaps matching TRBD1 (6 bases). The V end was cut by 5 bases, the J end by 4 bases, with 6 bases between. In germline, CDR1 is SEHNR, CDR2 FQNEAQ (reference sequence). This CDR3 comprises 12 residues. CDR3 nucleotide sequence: TGTGCCAGCAGCGGACAGTACAATGAGCAGTTCTTC. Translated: CASSGQYNEQFF.

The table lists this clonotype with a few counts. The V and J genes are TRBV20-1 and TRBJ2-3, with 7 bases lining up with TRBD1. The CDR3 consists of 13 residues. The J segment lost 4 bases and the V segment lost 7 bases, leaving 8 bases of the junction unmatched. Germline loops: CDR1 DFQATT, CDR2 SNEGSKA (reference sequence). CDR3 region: CSGIGTEADTQYF. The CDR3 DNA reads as TGCAGTGGGATCGGGACAGAGGCAGATACGCAGTATTTT.

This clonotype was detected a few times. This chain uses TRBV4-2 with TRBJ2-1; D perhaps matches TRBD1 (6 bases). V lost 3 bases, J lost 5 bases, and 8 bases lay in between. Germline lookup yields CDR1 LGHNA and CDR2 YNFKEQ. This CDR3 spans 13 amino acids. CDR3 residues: CASSQRQDNEQFF. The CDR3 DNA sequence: TGTGCCAGCAGCCAGAGACAGGACAATGAGCAGTTCTTC.

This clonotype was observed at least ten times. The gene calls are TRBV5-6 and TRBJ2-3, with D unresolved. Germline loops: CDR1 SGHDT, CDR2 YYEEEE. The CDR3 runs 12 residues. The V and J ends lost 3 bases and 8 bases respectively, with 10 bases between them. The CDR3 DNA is TGTGCCAGCAGCTCGGTTACGGGTACGCAGTATTTT. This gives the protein CASSSVTGTQYF.

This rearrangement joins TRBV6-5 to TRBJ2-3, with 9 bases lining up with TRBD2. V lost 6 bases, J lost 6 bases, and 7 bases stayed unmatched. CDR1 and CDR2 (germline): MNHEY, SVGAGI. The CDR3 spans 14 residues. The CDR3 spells CASRTSGSGDTQYF. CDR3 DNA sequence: TGTGCCAGCAGAACTAGCGGGTCAGGCGATACGCAGTATTTT.